These T cell receptor beta chains were read from a single sample in a study of beta chain features in type 1 diabetes. TCRdb's table, derived via immunoSEQ multiplex PCR, lists solely in-frame clones and lacks some. The repertoire holds about 150,000 clones, roughly 9% seen once, with roughly 0.72% in the top ten. Sequencing used central memory CD4+ T cells from blood. Source of these receptors: a woman aged 25 to 39 with type 1 diabetes. Each CDR3 is given with its conserved first and last residue. D genes are given only for firm matches. Expanded clones are given a class, and other clones once, few, many or no size at all.

>TRBV7-9|TRBD1|NA|TRBJ1-2
TGTGCCAGCAGAGCCGGGACAGGGGGCGAATATGGCTACACCTTC
CASRAGTGGEYGYTF
>TRBV5-1|NA|few|TRBJ2-3
TGCGCCAGCAGCTTCGACTACCCGGCCCTCGATACGCAGTATTTT
CASSFDYPALDTQYF
>TRBV30|TRBD2|few|TRBJ2-3
TGTGCCTGGAGTCTAGCGGATAGCACAGATACGCAGTATTTT
CAWSLADSTDTQYF
>TRBV21-1|NA|few|TRBJ2-5
TGTGCCAGCAGCAAAATGAGGCGGGAGACCCAGTACTTC
CASSKMRRETQYF
>TRBV30|TRBD1|NA|TRBJ2-7
TGTGCCTGGAGTGCCTCTCGGACCGGGACAGCTAGCGAGCAGTACTTC
CAWSASRTGTASEQYF
>TRBV6-1|NA|few|TRBJ2-6
TGTGCCAGTCAGGTCTCTGGGGCCAACGTCCTGACTTTC
CASQVSGANVLTF
>TRBV5-1|TRBD2|few|TRBJ2-3
TGCGCCAGCAGCCGGGGCGCTAGCGGGGCCACCGCAGTCACAGATACGCAGTATTTT
CASSRGASGATAVTDTQYF
>TRBV4-1|NA|few|TRBJ1-1
TGCGCCAGCAGCAGGACATCGTCCGTCACTGAAGCTTTCTTT
CASSRTSSVTEAFF
>TRBV15|TRBD2|few|TRBJ2-7
TGTGCCACCAGCAGGGGGGCTCTAGCGGGAGACTACGAGCAGTACTTC
CATSRGALAGDYEQYF
>TRBV7-9|NA|NA|TRBJ1-2
TGTGCCGTCGGGGGTCATGGCTACACCTTC
CAVGGHGYTF
>TRBV27|TRBD2|few|TRBJ2-3
TGTGCCAGCAGTTATAGCGGGGAGTCGTATACGCAGTATTTT
CASSYSGESYTQYF
>TRBV27|NA|few|TRBJ2-2
TGTGCCAGCAGTTTATCGCGGAACACCGGGGAGCTGTTTTTT
CASSLSRNTGELFF
>TRBV19|TRBD2|few|TRBJ2-1
TGTGCCAGTACTCCGGACCGACTAGCGTACAATGAGCAGTTCTTC
CASTPDRLAYNEQFF
>TRBV7-2|NA|few|TRBJ2-1
TGTGCCAGCAGCTTACTTGGGAGCTCCTACAATGAGCAGTTCTTC
CASSLLGSSYNEQFF
>TRBV7-3|NA|few|TRBJ2-2
TGTGCCAGCAGACGACAGGTGAACACCGGGGAGCTGTTTTTT
CASRRQVNTGELFF
>TRBV15|NA|few|TRBJ2-2
TGTGCCACCAGCAGAGATACAAACACCGGGGAGCTGTTTTTT
CATSRDTNTGELFF